The 15 T cell receptor beta chains below come from one sample, sequenced in a study of beta chain features in type 1 diabetes. The authors reverse transcribed all of the isolated RNA, so sequencing captured expressed TCRB transcripts. Profiled with immunoSEQ multiplex PCR; TCRdb holds only in-frame clones, not every one. Of more than 150,000 clones in the sample, approximately 9% were seen once. Sequenced sample: central memory CD4+ T cells from blood. All receptors come from a woman in her late teens or twenties in good health.

The chain carries TRBV7-9 and TRBJ2-7, with D perhaps TRBD1 (6 bases). Looked up from germline, CDR1 is SEHNR and CDR2 is FQNEAQ (reference sequence). The ends were cut back, 5 bases at V and 2 bases at J, with 16 bases in the middle. The CDR3 consists of 15 residues. The CDR3 DNA reads as TGTGCCAGCAGCCAACACAGGGTTAGGACCTACGAGCAGTACTTC. It translates to CASSQHRVRTYEQYF.

The chain carries TRBV14 and TRBJ1-2; TRBD1 agrees at 7 bases. This CDR3 comprises 15 residues. Germline V gene lookup returns CDR1 SGHDN and CDR2 FVKESK. Losses at the gene ends were 6 bases for V and 0 bases for J; bases not matched to a gene: 7. The CDR3 loop reads CASSLPGTANYGYTF. CDR3 DNA: TGTGCCAGCAGTCTTCCCGGGACAGCTAACTATGGCTACACCTTC.

This rearrangement joins TRBV7-9 to TRBJ2-7, with 7 bases fitting TRBD1. Germline CDR1 is SEHNR and CDR2 is FQNEAQ (reference sequence). The length of the CDR3 is 14 residues. J gave up 0 bases and V 4 bases, and 3 bases lay outside the gene matches. The CDR3 DNA sequence: TGTGCCAGCAGCTCGGACAGGTACTCCTACGAGCAGTACTTC. This gives the protein CASSSDRYSYEQYF.

There are a few counts of this clone. This chain connects TRBV7-2 to TRBJ2-1; 7 bases map to TRBD2. Germline V gene sequence: CDR1 SGHTA, CDR2 FQGNSA. This CDR3 comprises 16 residues. With V trimmed by 3 bases and J by 4 bases, 9 bases remained unmatched. This CDR3 reads CASSLVALAAYNEQFF. Here the CDR3 DNA reads TGTGCCAGCAGCTTGGTAGCTCTAGCGGCTTACAATGAGCAGTTCTTC.

The chain recombines TRBV7-9 with TRBJ2-5; D remains ambiguous. The germline V gene has CDR1 SEHNR and CDR2 FQNEAQ (reference sequence). CDR3 length equals 11 residues. Deletions cut 7 bases from V and 4 bases from J, with 7 bases between. CDR3 residues: CASTNLETQYF. CDR3 sequence (DNA): TGTGCCAGCACCAATTTAGAGACCCAGTACTTC.

V usage is TRBV11-2 and J usage is TRBJ2-2; 9 nucleotides agree with TRBD1. V was pared by 6 bases and J by 4 bases, with 9 bases of the junction left unmatched. Per the germline V gene, CDR1 is SGHAT and CDR2 is FQNNGV. The CDR3 totals 16 residues. The CDR3 sequence: CASSPGQGIGTGELFF. CDR3 sequence (DNA): TGTGCCAGCAGTCCGGGACAGGGAATTGGCACCGGGGAGCTGTTTTTT.

In this sample, this clone turned up a few times. This chain joins TRBV7-6 and TRBJ2-3, with 14 bases aligning to TRBD2. The CDR3 totals 16 residues. Germline CDR1 and CDR2: SGHVS and FNYEAQ. J lost 3 bases, V lost 5 bases, and 4 bases had no gene match. The CDR3: CASSKGTSGRTDTQYF. The DNA of the CDR3 is TGTGCCAGCAGCAAAGGGACTAGCGGGAGAACAGATACGCAGTATTTT.

V usage is TRBV4-1 and J usage is TRBJ2-1; 8 bases are a match to TRBD2. V was clipped by 0 bases and J by 15 bases; unmatched bases: 13. Germline assignment: CDR1 MGHRA and CDR2 YSYEKL. This CDR3 has 15 amino acids. CDR3 in amino acids: CASSQDPAGAINAFF. The DNA for the CDR3 is TGCGCCAGCAGCCAAGATCCAGCGGGGGCCATCAATGCGTTCTTC.

This clone has more than one count but fewer than ten. The chain joins TRBV5-4 to TRBJ2-1; tentative D call: TRBD1 (7 bases). Looked up from germline, CDR1 is SGHNT and CDR2 is YYREEE (reference sequence). Trimming shortened V by 2 bases and J by 6 bases, and 18 bases separated the two germline ends. The CDR3 sequence is 16 residues long. Written as DNA, the CDR3 is TGTGCCAGCAGCTTAAGTGGGCAGGGGGGATTCAATGAGCAGTTCTTC. Amino acid sequence: CASSLSGQGGFNEQFF.

The rearrangement joins TRBV7-9 to TRBJ2-3, with D maybe TRBD2 (6 bases). The CDR3 runs to 16 residues. The V end was cut by 2 bases, the J end by 4 bases, with 16 bases between. Germline V gives CDR1 SEHNR, CDR2 FQNEAQ (reference sequence). CDR3 residues: CASSLRRDGGADTQYF. CDR3 sequence (DNA): TGTGCCAGCAGCTTAAGGAGAGACGGGGGAGCAGATACGCAGTATTTT. The entire variable domain, with the rest obtained from reference TRBV7-9 and TRBJ2-3, is as follows: DTGVSQNPRHKITKRGQNVTFRCDPISEHNRLYWYRQTLGQGPEFLTYFQNEAQLEKSRLLSDRFSAERPKGSFSTLEIQRTEQGDSAMYLCASSLRRDGGADTQYFGPGTRLTVL.

Only a few counts were recorded for this clone. The chain combines TRBV6-5 with TRBJ1-1; 7 bases align to TRBD1. The germline gives CDR1 MNHEY, CDR2 SVGAGI. Trimming took 6 bases from V and 0 from J; bases not matched to a gene: 4. CDR3 length equals 14 residues. The CDR3 DNA is TGTGCCAGCAGATCGGGACAGCTGAACACTGAAGCTTTCTTT. This sequence encodes CASRSGQLNTEAFF.

The CDR3: CASSLDSTTNEKLFF. As DNA, the CDR3 is TGTGCCAGCAGCTTGGACAGCACAACTAATGAAAAACTGTTTTTT. The chain is built from TRBV7-2 and TRBJ1-4, with a weak D call TRBD1 (6 bases). Germline V gene sequence: CDR1 SGHTA, CDR2 FQGNSA. Trimming removed 3 bases from V and 0 bases from J, with 8 bases in between. This CDR3 region has 15 residues. The complete variable domain, with remaining parts taken from reference TRBV7-2 and TRBJ1-4, reads GAGVSQSPSNKVTEKGKDVELRCDPISGHTALYWYRQSLGQGLEFLIYFQGNSAPDKSGLPSDRFSAERTGGSVSTLTIQRTQQEDSAVYLCASSLDSTTNEKLFFGSGTQLSVL.

This clone showed up just a few times. The chain couples TRBV5-6 to TRBJ2-1; D uncertain. The germline V and J ends were trimmed by 2 bases and 6 bases, with 12 bases remaining between them. The CDR3 spans 14 residues. The germline V gene encodes CDR1 SGHDT and CDR2 YYEEEE. The CDR3 DNA reads as TGTGCCAGCAGCTTCCGGGTTGGTGGCAATGAGCAGTTCTTC. Protein sequence: CASSFRVGGNEQFF.

This clone was counted only a few times. The gene calls are TRBV4-3 and TRBJ2-7; no firm D call. Trimming stripped 2 bases from V and 3 bases from J, with 11 bases between. CDR3 length: 14 residues. Germline CDR1 LGHNA, CDR2 YSLEER. DNA of the CDR3: TGCGCCAGCAGCCAATCCACCGCCGGCTACGAGCAGTACTTC. Protein sequence: CASSQSTAGYEQYF.

This chain joins TRBV11-1 and TRBJ2-5, with 7 positions matching TRBD2. The CDR3 runs 13 residues. CDR1 and CDR2 (germline): SGHAT, FQDESV (reference sequence). V trimming: 5 bases; J trimming: 5 bases; junction bases outside the gene matches: 5. DNA of the CDR3: TGTGCCAGCAGCACTGGGACTATTGAGACCCAGTACTTC. Translation gives CASSTGTIETQYF.